The present TCR beta chain was sequenced within a study of Ad26.COV2.S vaccination and SARS-CoV-2 variants. Treatment denoted: 19 received Ad26.COV2.S at low or high dose, single or two shots; 5 received placebo; per-sample allocation not given. Samples analyzed were those drawn on day 63 after the first vaccine or placebo injection. This CDR3 comprises 12 residues. CDR1 and CDR2 from the germline V gene are GTSNPN and SVGIG (reference sequence). V gave up 3 bases and J gave up 5 bases, with 10 bases separating them. Assay: immunoSEQ multiplex PCR; the TCRdb copy retains only in-frame clones and omits some. The sample records some 640,000 clones, approximately 88% being singletons.

The V and J genes are TRBV30 and TRBJ1-1; the D is unclear. The sample in question was peripheral blood, obtained in a trial of Ad26.COV2.S vaccine versus placebo. The clonotype originates from a person between 18 and 60 years old who received the Ad26.COV2.S COVID-19 vaccine or a placebo. CDR3 sequence (DNA): TGTGCCTGGAGAGATGGCGGAACTGAAGCTTTCTTT. Translating it yields CAWRDGGTEAFF.